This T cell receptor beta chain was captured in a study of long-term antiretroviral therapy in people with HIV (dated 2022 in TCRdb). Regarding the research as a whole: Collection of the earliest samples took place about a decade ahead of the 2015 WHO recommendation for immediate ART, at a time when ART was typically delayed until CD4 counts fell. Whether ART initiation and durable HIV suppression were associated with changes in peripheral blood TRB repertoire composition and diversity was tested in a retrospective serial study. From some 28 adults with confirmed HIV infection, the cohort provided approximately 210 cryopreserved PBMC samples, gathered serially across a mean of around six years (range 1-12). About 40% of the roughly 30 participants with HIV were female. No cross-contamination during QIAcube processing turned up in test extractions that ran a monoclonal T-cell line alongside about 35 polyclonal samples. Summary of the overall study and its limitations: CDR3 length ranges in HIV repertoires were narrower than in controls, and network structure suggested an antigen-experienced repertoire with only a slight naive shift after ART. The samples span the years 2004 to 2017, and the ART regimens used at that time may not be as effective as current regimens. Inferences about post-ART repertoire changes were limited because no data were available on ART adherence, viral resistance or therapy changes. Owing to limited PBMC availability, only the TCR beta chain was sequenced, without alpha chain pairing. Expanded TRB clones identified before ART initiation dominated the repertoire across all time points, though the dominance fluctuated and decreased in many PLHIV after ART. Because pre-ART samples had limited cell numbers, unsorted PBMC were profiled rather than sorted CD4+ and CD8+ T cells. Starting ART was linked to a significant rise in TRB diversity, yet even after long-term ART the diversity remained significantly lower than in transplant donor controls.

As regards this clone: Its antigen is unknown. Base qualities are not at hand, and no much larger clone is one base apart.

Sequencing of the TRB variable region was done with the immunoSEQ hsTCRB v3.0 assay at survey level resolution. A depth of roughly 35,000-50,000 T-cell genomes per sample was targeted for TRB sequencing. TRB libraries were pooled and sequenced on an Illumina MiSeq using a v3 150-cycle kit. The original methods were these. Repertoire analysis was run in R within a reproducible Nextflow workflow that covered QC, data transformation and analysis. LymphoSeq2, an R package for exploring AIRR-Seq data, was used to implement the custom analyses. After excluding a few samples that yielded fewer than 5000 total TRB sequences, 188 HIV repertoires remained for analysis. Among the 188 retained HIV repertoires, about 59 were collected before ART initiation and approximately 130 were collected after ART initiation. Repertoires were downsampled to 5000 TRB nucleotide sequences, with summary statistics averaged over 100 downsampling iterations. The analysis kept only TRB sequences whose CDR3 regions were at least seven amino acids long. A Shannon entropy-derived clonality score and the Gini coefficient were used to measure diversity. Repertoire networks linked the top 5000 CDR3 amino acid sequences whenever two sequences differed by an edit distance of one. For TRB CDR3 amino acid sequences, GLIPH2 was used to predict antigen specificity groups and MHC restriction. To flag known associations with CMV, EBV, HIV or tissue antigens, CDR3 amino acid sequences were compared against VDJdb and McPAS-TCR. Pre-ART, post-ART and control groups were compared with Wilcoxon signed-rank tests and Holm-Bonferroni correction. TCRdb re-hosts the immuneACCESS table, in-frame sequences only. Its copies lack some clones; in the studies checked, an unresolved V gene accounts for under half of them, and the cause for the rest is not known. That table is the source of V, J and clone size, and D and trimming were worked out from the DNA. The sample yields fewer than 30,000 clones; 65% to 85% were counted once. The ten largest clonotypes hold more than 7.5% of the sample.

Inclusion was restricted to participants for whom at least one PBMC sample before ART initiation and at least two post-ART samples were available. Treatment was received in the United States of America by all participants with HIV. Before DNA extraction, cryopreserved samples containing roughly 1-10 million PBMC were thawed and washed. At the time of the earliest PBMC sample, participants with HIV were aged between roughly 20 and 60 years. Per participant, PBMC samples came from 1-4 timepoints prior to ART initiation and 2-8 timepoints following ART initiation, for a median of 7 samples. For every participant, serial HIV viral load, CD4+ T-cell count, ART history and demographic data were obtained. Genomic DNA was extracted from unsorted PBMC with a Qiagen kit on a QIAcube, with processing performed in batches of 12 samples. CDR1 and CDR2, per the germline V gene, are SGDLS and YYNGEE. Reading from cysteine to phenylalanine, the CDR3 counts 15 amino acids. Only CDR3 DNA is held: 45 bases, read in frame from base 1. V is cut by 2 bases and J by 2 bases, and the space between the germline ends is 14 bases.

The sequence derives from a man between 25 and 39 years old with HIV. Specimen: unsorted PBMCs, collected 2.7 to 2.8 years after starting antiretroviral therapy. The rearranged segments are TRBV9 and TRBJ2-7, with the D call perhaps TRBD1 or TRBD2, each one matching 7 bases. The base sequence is TGTGCCAGCAGCGTTGGGAGGGGGCATGCCTACGAGCAGTACTTC. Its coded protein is CASSVGRGHAYEQYF.